The 30 T cell receptor beta chains given below trace back to one sample, sequenced in a study of cytomegalovirus exposure and HLA in healthy donors. Assay used: immunoSEQ multiplex PCR; TCRdb lists only in-frame clones, some missing. This table has roughly 120,000 clones, about 91% appearing once. The sequenced material came from PBMCs. The receptors come from a man in his late teens or twenties in good health and CMV-seronegative.

The V and J genes are TRBV7-8 and TRBJ1-1; a weak D match, TRBD1 (6 bases). From germline, CDR1 is SGHVS and CDR2 FQNEAQ. This CDR3 spans 17 amino acids. The V end was cut by 4 bases, the J end by 1 base, with 19 bases between. The CDR3 protein is CASSSSKGGGQNTEAFF. In DNA, the CDR3 is TGTGCCAGCAGCTCCTCGAAGGGCGGGGGACAGAACACTGAAGCTTTCTTT.

In regard to this clone: The junction departs from the called germline gene at one end, perhaps through a read error. For the CDR3, the DNA is TGTGCCAGCAGTCGCAGGGCGGGACAGGGTTTATCCTTT. Protein product: CASSRRAGQGLSF. The V call is TRBV28, the J call TRBJ1-4; 9 bases agree with TRBD1. Germline CDR1 MDHEN, CDR2 SYDVKM. There are 13 residues in the CDR3.

This chain joins TRBV14 and TRBJ1-6; tentatively, D is TRBD1 (6 bases). Germline V gives CDR1 SGHDN, CDR2 FVKESK. The CDR3 covers 15 residues. Trimming shortened V by 5 bases and J by 9 bases, and 17 bases separated the two germline ends. This CDR3 reads CASSSVRGVISPLHF. DNA for the CDR3: TGTGCCAGCAGCTCTGTCAGGGGAGTTATTTCACCCCTCCACTTT.

Here the CDR3 reads CASSRQGSYEQYF. CDR3 coding DNA: TGCGCCAGCAGCCGACAGGGTTCCTACGAGCAGTACTTC. The genes are TRBV5-1 and TRBJ2-7, with 7 bases lining up with TRBD1. After removal of 4 bases from V and 1 base from J, the junction contained 2 bases not matched to a gene. The CDR3 sequence is 13 residues long. Germline CDR1 SGHRS, CDR2 YFSETQ.

V usage is TRBV7-9 and J usage is TRBJ1-5, with D maybe TRBD1 (5 bases). Germline CDR1 reads SEHNR; CDR2 reads FQNEAQ (reference sequence). Trimming took off 4 bases at V and 1 base at J, with 8 bases between the two ends. CDR3 length: 14 residues. CDR3 coding DNA: TGTGCCAGCAGCTCCTGGACAAGCAATCAGCCCCAGCATTTT. Translating gives CASSSWTSNQPQHF.

The J gene is TRBJ2-7, the V gene TRBV7-9; TRBD1 might be the D (6 bases). The germline CDR1 and CDR2 sequences are SEHNR and FQNEAQ (reference sequence). V gave up 7 bases and J gave up 6 bases, with 16 bases separating them. This CDR3 region has 13 residues. CDR3 nucleotide sequence: TGTGCCAGCACCGCGGACAGTCTCCTCGAGCAGTACTTC. Translation: CASTADSLLEQYF.

The J gene is TRBJ2-1, the V gene TRBV27, with D hard to call. V gave up 3 bases and J gave up 4 bases, with 10 bases separating them. Germline V CDR1 and CDR2: MNHEY, SMNVEV (reference sequence). The CDR3 covers 14 residues. DNA of the CDR3: TGTGCCAGCAGTTTGGTTGCAGTTTACAATGAGCAGTTCTTC. Translated: CASSLVAVYNEQFF.

The rearrangement uses TRBV7-2 and TRBJ1-5, with TRBD1 identical over 8 bases. Losses at the gene ends were 5 bases for V and 7 bases for J; bases not matched to a gene: 7. Germline V gene lookup returns CDR1 SGHTA and CDR2 FQGNSA. The CDR3 contains 14 residues. DNA for the CDR3: TGTGCCAGCAGCACACAGGGGGGAGGGCAGCCCCAGCATTTT. It codes for CASSTQGGGQPQHF. The variable domain in full, with the rest retrieved from reference TRBV7-2 and TRBJ1-5, is GAGVSQSPSNKVTEKGKDVELRCDPISGHTALYWYRQSLGQGLEFLIYFQGNSAPDKSGLPSDRFSAERTGGSVSTLTIQRTQQEDSAVYLCASSTQGGGQPQHFGDGTRLSIL.

The J gene is TRBJ2-4, the V gene TRBV7-6, with 8 bases aligning to TRBD1. J lost 0 bases, V lost 1 base, and 8 bases had no gene match. This CDR3 contains 18 residues. Looked up from germline, CDR1 is SGHVS and CDR2 is FNYEAQ. The CDR3 protein is CASSLDRDRQIAKNIQYF. The CDR3, as DNA: TGTGCCAGCAGCTTAGATCGGGACAGGCAGATAGCCAAAAACATTCAGTACTTC.

The chain is built from TRBV2 and TRBJ2-3; weak D call: TRBD1 (5 bases). The CDR3 sequence is 15 residues long. Trimming pared 4 bases from V and 0 bases from J, leaving 11 bases between. Germline CDR1 is SNHLY and CDR2 is FYNNEI. CDR3 sequence: CASSVTDSSTDTQYF. CDR3 bases: TGTGCCAGCAGTGTGACAGACAGTAGCACAGATACGCAGTATTTT.

The chain couples TRBV10-3 to TRBJ2-6; no firm D call. Looked up from germline, CDR1 is ENHRY and CDR2 is SYGVKD. V dropped 4 bases and J dropped 0 bases, with 10 bases sitting between them. The CDR3 contains 16 residues. The CDR3 DNA reads TGTGCCATCAGTGGAGAGGTGAGCTCTGGGGCCAACGTCCTGACTTTC. This gives the protein CAISGEVSSGANVLTF.

The chain couples TRBV28 to TRBJ2-2; TRBD1 matches at 9 bases. This CDR3 is 17 amino acids long. J was trimmed by 4 bases and V by 5 bases; bases with no gene match: 11. Germline assignment: CDR1 MDHEN and CDR2 SYDVKM. CDR3: CASSIPGQGLATGELFF. The CDR3, as DNA: TGTGCCAGCAGTATACCGGGACAGGGACTCGCCACCGGGGAGCTGTTTTTT.

This chain joins TRBV28 and TRBJ2-7, with TRBD2 matching 9 bases. There are 14 residues in the CDR3. The ends lost 7 bases at V and 2 bases at J; junction bases unmatched: 6. The germline V gene encodes CDR1 MDHEN and CDR2 SYDVKM. CDR3 coding DNA: TGTGCCAGCAAGTTTCTAGCGGGGCCCTACGAGCAGTACTTC. Protein product: CASKFLAGPYEQYF.

The genes are TRBV10-3 and TRBJ2-7; 8 bases map to TRBD1. The CDR3 covers 20 residues. V was pared by 2 bases and J by 5 bases, with 23 bases of the junction left unmatched. CDR1 is ENHRY and CDR2 is SYGVKD in the germline V gene. The CDR3 region has the DNA TGTGCCATCAGTGAGCCTACCGCTATATTAAGGGGACAGGCCCCCCACGAGCAGTACTTC. This translates into CAISEPTAILRGQAPHEQYF.

V gene TRBV25-1 combines with J gene TRBJ1-4; 7 bases fit TRBD1. The CDR3 is 14 amino acids. V shed 2 bases, J shed 4 bases, and the junction held 1 base outside the gene matches. Germline V gene sequence: CDR1 MGHDK, CDR2 SYGVNS. The CDR3, as DNA: TGTGCCAGCAGTGAAAGACAGGGTAATGAAAAACTGTTTTTT. Amino acid sequence: CASSERQGNEKLFF.

This chain links TRBV28 with TRBJ2-1; D remains unclear. Germline V lookup: CDR1 MDHEN, CDR2 SYDVKM. This CDR3 region has 17 residues. V was trimmed by 4 bases and J by 0 bases, leaving 16 bases between them. For the CDR3, the DNA is TGTGCCAGCAGTTCCATTGGGTTAAGGAGCTCCTACAATGAGCAGTTCTTC. Translation gives CASSSIGLRSSYNEQFF.

The genes are TRBV28 and TRBJ1-1; D ambiguous. CDR3 length: 13 amino acids. Trimming took off 5 bases at V and 0 bases at J, with 7 bases between the two ends. CDR1 is MDHEN and CDR2 is SYDVKM in the germline V gene. The CDR3, as DNA: TGTGCCAGCAGTAGCCCAATGAACACTGAAGCTTTCTTT. It encodes CASSSPMNTEAFF.

The table lists this clone with a count of one. This chain joins TRBV7-7 and TRBJ2-2, with TRBD2 matching over 15 bases. Germline values: CDR1 SSHAT, CDR2 FNYEAQ (reference sequence). After removal of 4 bases from V and 5 bases from J, the junction contained 5 bases not matched to a gene. This CDR3 has 17 residues. CDR3 region: CASSSGTSGRRTGELFF. The CDR3 DNA reads as TGTGCCAGCAGCTCTGGGACTAGCGGGAGGAGAACCGGGGAGCTGTTTTTT. Full variable domain (missing parts from reference TRBV7-7 and TRBJ2-2): GAGVSQSPRYKVTKRGQDVTLRCDPISSHATLYWYQQALGQGPEFLTYFNYEAQPDKSGLPSDRFSAERPEGSISTLTIQRTEQRDSAMYRCASSSGTSGRRTGELFFGEGSRLTVL.

The rearrangement links TRBV7-2 to TRBJ2-4; TRBD1 is a possible D gene (5 bases). The ends were cut back, 5 bases at V and 15 bases at J, with 23 bases in the middle. The CDR3 has 14 residues. Germline CDR1 is SGHTA and CDR2 is FQGNSA. CDR3 DNA: TGTGCCAGCAGCCCTTGGCAGGGTACGGCCCCCTCGTACTTC. It translates to CASSPWQGTAPSYF.

This sequence joins TRBV28 and TRBJ1-5; possible D gene TRBD1, 5 bases. Between the trimmed V and J ends, which lost 5 bases and 4 bases, there was a span of 6 bases. In germline, CDR1 is MDHEN, CDR2 SYDVKM. This CDR3 is built from 12 residues. The CDR3 coding sequence is TGTGCCAGCAGTGACAGAAATCAGCCCCAGCATTTT. Its translation is CASSDRNQPQHF.

The genes are TRBV30 and TRBJ1-6, with D perhaps TRBD1 (6 bases). This CDR3 has 15 amino acids. With 0 bases removed from V and 14 bases from J, the gap between germline ends came to 20 bases. CDR1 and CDR2 (germline): GTSNPN, SVGIG (reference sequence). CDR3 nucleotide sequence: TGTGCCTGGAGTGTAAGGGGGGGGCAGATATTAACCCTCCACTTT. Protein: CAWSVRGGQILTLHF. Looking up the rest from reference TRBV30 and TRBJ1-6 gives the full variable domain: SQTIHQWPATLVQPVGSPLSLECTVEGTSNPNLYWYRQAAGRGLQLLFYSVGIGQISSEVPQNLSASRPQDRQFILSSKKLLLSDSGFYLCAWSVRGGQILTLHFGNGTRLTVT.

The chain couples TRBV10-1 to TRBJ1-2, with D maybe TRBD1 (5 bases). The germline CDR1 and CDR2 sequences are WNHNN and SYGVQD (reference sequence). This CDR3 is built from 14 residues. With 0 bases removed from V and 2 bases from J, the gap between germline ends came to 7 bases. Written as DNA, the CDR3 is TGCGCCAGCAGTGAGTCTCCAGGGAACTATGGCTACACCTTC. This sequence encodes CASSESPGNYGYTF.

The genes are TRBV7-8 and TRBJ2-1; 9 positions agree with TRBD1. In germline, CDR1 is SGHVS, CDR2 FQNEAQ. The CDR3 is 16 amino acids. Trimming cost V 3 bases and J 6 bases; bases outside gene matches: 9. The CDR3 is CASSLPRDRVGNEQFF. The CDR3 DNA reads TGTGCCAGCAGCTTGCCCCGGGACAGGGTGGGCAATGAGCAGTTCTTC.

The chain is built from TRBV10-1 and TRBJ1-2, with a tentative D call TRBD1 (5 bases). The CDR3 covers 13 residues. The germline V gene encodes CDR1 WNHNN and CDR2 SYGVQD (reference sequence). V lost 0 bases and J lost 5, with 7 bases in between. CDR3 region: CASSESGAYGYTF. The CDR3 DNA reads TGCGCCAGCAGTGAGTCAGGGGCGTATGGCTACACCTTC.

This rearrangement joins TRBV7-2 to TRBJ2-1; possible D gene TRBD2, 6 bases. Germline assignment: CDR1 SGHTA and CDR2 FQGNSA. The CDR3 length is 13 residues. V shed 5 bases and J shed 9 bases, with 14 bases lying between them. In DNA form, the CDR3 reads TGTGCCAGCAGCCCAGAGGCGGGACTTGAGCAGTTCTTC. Translating it yields CASSPEAGLEQFF.

This chain links TRBV4-1 with TRBJ2-7, with 8 nucleotides matching TRBD1. The CDR3 consists of 18 residues. The V and J ends lost 1 base and 3 bases, in that order; junction bases with no gene match: 14. The germline V gene encodes CDR1 MGHRA and CDR2 YSYEKL. The CDR3 sequence is CASSQGIRGQGNLYEQYF. CDR3 nucleotide sequence: TGCGCCAGCAGCCAAGGGATAAGAGGACAGGGAAACCTCTACGAGCAGTACTTC.

Written as DNA, the CDR3 is TGTGCCAGCAGAGGAGGCGGATATACGCAGTATTTT. Translation gives CASRGGGYTQYF. The chain employs TRBV28 and TRBJ2-3, with D maybe TRBD2 (5 bases). The CDR3 extends over 12 amino acids. Germline CDR1 reads MDHEN; CDR2 reads SYDVKM. V was cut by 6 bases and J by 7 bases, with 11 bases left in between.

The V gene is TRBV28, the J gene TRBJ2-3; D remains unclear. V lost 3 bases to trimming and J lost 0 bases, with 10 bases between them. CDR1 and CDR2 from the germline V gene are MDHEN and SYDVKM. The CDR3 has 15 amino acids. CDR3 nucleotides: TGTGCCAGCAGTTTCGTAGGCAGGAGCACAGATACGCAGTATTTT. Translation gives CASSFVGRSTDTQYF.

The rearrangement uses TRBV10-3 and TRBJ2-5; 9 positions match TRBD2. Germline CDR1 ENHRY, CDR2 SYGVKD. The ends lost 5 bases at V and 4 bases at J; junction bases unmatched: 8. CDR3 size: 15 residues. Here the CDR3 reads CAISSGLAERETQYF. The CDR3 DNA reads TGTGCCATCAGTTCGGGACTAGCCGAGAGAGAGACCCAGTACTTC.

The chain employs TRBV9 and TRBJ2-3; 11 bases are shared with TRBD2. CDR3 length equals 15 residues. The J segment lost 6 bases and the V segment lost 1 base, leaving 4 bases of the junction unmatched. CDR1 and CDR2 (germline): SGDLS, YYNGEE. The CDR3 is CASSVLAGGMDTQYF. DNA for the CDR3: TGTGCCAGCAGCGTACTAGCGGGGGGTATGGATACGCAGTATTTT. The whole variable domain, remainder taken from reference TRBV9 and TRBJ2-3, is DSGVTQTPKHLITATGQRVTLRCSPRSGDLSVYWYQQSLDQGLQFLIQYYNGEERAKGNILERFSAQQFPDLHSELNLSSLELGDSALYFCASSVLAGGMDTQYFGPGTRLTVL.